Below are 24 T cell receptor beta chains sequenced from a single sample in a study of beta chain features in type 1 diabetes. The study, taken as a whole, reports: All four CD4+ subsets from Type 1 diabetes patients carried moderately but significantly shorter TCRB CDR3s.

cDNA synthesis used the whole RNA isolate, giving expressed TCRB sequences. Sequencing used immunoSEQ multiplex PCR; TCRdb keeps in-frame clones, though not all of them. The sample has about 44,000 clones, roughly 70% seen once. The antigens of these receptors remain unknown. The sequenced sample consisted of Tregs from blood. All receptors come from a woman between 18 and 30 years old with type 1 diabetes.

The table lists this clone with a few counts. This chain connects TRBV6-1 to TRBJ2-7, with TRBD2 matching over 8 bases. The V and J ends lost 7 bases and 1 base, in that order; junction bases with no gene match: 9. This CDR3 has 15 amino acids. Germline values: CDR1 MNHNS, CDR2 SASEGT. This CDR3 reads CASKRLAPRSYEQYF. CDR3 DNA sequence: TGTGCCAGCAAAAGACTAGCGCCTCGTTCCTACGAGCAGTACTTC.

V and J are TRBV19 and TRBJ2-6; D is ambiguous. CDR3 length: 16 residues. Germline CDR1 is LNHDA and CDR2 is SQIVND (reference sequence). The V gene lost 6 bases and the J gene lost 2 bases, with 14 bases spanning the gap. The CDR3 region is CASRHGLVAGANVLTF. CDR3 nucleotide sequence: TGTGCCAGTAGACACGGGTTGGTAGCTGGGGCCAACGTCCTGACTTTC.

The CDR3 DNA reads TGTGCCAGCAACTACAGGGGGCGCGGGTCCTACGAGCAGTACTTC. Translated: CASNYRGRGSYEQYF. The chain links TRBV6-6 to TRBJ2-7, with 9 positions matching TRBD1. This CDR3 has 15 amino acids. With V trimmed by 7 bases and J by 1 base, 8 bases remained unmatched. From germline, CDR1 is MNHNY and CDR2 SVGAGI (reference sequence).

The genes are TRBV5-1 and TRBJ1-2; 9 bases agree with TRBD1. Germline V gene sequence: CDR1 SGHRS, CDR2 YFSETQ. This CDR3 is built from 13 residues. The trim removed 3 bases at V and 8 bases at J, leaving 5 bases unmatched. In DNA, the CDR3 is TGCGCCAGCAGCTACGGACAGGGGTTAGGCTACACCTTC. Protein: CASSYGQGLGYTF. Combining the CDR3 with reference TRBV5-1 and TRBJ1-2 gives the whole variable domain KAGVTQTPRYLIKTRGQQVTLSCSPISGHRSVSWYQQTPGQGLQFLFEYFSETQRNKGNFPGRFSGRQFSNSRSEMNVSTLELGDSALYLCASSYGQGLGYTFGSGTRLTVV.

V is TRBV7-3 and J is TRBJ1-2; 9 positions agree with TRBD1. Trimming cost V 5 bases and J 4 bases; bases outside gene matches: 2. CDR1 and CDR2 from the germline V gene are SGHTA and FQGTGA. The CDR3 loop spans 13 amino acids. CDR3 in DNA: TGTGCCAGCAGCCGGGGACAGGGCTATGGCTACACCTTC. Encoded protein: CASSRGQGYGYTF.

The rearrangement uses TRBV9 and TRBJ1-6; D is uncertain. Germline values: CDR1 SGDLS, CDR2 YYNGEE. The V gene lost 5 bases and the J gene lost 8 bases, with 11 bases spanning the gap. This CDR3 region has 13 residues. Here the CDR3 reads CASRASVDSPLHF. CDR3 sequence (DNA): TGTGCCAGCAGGGCATCAGTTGATTCACCCCTCCACTTT.

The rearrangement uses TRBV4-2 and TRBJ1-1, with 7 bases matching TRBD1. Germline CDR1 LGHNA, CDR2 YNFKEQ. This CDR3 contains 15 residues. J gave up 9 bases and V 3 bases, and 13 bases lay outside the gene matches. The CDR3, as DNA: TGTGCCAGCAGCCACCAGACAGGGCGTCCAACCCAAGCTTTCTTT. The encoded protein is CASSHQTGRPTQAFF.

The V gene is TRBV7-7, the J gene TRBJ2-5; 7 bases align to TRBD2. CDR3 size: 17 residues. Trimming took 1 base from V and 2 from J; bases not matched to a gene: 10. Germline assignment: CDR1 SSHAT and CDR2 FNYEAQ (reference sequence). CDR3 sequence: CASSLGVREGPQETQYF. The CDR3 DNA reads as TGTGCCAGCAGCTTAGGGGTCAGGGAGGGCCCACAAGAGACCCAGTACTTC.

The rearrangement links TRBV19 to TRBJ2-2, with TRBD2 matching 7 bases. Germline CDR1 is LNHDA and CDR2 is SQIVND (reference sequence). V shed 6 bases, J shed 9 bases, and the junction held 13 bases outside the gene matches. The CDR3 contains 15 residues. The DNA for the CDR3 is TGTGCCAGTAGAGGCGGGAGCTTGAGTAACCGGGAGCTGTTTTTT. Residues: CASRGGSLSNRELFF.

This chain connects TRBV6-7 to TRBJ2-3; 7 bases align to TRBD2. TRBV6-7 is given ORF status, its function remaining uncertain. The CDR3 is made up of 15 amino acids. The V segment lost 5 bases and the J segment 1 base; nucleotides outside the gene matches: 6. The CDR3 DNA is TGTGCCAGCAGTGAGCTAGCGGAGGGCACAGATACGCAGTATTTT. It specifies CASSELAEGTDTQYF.

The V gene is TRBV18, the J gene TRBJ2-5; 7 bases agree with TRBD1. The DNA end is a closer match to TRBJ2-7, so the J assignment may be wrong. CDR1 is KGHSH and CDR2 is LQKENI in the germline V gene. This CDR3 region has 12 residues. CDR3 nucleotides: TGTGCCAGCTCCGCCAGACAGGGCGAGCAGTACTTC. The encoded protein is CASSARQGEQYF.

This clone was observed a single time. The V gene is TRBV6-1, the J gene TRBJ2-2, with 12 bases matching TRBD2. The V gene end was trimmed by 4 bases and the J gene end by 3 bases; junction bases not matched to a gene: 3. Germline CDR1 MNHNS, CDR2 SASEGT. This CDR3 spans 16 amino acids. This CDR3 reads CASSARTSGDTGELFF. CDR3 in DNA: TGTGCCAGCAGTGCCCGGACTAGCGGGGACACCGGGGAGCTGTTTTTT.

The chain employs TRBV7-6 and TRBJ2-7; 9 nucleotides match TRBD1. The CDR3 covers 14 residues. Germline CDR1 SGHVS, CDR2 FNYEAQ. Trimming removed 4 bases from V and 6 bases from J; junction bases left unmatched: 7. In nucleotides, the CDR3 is TGTGCCAGCAGCTCGGGACAGGGTACGGGCGAGCAGTACTTC. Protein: CASSSGQGTGEQYF.

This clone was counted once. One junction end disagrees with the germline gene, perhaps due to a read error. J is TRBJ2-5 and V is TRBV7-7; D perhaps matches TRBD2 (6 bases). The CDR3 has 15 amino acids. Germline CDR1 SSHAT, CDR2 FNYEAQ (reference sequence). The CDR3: CASSYHGTPQETQYF. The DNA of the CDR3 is TGTGCTAGCAGCTACCATGGGACTCCTCAAGAGACCCAGTACTTC.

The CDR3 DNA sequence: TGTGCCAGCACTACCGGAGGTCCCCAAGAGACCCAGTACTTC. This encodes CASTTGGPQETQYF. V is TRBV28 and J is TRBJ2-5; TRBD2 is a possible D gene (5 bases). CDR3 length: 14 residues. CDR1 and CDR2 from the germline V gene are MDHEN and SYDVKM. The V end lost 7 bases, the J end lost 1 base, and 13 bases lay between the germline ends. Full variable domain (missing parts from reference TRBV28 and TRBJ2-5): DVKVTQSSRYLVKRTGEKVFLECVQDMDHENMFWYRQDPGLGLRLIYFSYDVKMKEKGDIPEGYSVSREKKERFSLILESASTNQTSMYLCASTTGGPQETQYFGPGTRLLVL.

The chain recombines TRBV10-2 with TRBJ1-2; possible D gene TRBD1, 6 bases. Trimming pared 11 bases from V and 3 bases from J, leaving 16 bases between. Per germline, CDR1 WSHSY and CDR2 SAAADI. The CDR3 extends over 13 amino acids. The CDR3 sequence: CAVQGTGYYGYTF. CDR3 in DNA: TGCGCCGTACAGGGTACCGGTTACTATGGCTACACCTTC.

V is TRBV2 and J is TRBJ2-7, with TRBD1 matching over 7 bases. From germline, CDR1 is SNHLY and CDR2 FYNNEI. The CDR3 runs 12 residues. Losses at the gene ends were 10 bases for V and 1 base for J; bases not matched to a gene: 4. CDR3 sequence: CATQDRSYEQYF. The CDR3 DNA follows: TGTGCCACCCAGGACAGGTCCTACGAGCAGTACTTC.

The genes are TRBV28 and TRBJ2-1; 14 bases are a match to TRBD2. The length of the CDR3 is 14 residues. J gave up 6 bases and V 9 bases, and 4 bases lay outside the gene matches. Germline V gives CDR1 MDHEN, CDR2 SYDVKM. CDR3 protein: CASSTSGRVNEQFF. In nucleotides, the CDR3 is TGTGCCAGTTCGACTAGCGGGAGGGTCAATGAGCAGTTCTTC.

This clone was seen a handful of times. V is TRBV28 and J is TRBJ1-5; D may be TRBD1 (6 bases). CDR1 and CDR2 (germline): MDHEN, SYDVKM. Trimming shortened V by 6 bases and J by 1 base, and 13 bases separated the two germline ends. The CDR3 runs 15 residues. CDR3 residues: CASSPPGHSNQPQHF. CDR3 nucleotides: TGTGCCAGCAGCCCACCGGGACACAGCAATCAGCCCCAGCATTTT.

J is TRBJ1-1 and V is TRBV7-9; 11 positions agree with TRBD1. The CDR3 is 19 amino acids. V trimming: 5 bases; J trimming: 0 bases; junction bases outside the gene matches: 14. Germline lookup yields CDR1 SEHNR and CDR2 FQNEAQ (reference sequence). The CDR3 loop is CASSPIPFGQGALNTEAFF. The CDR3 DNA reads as TGTGCCAGCAGCCCAATCCCATTCGGACAGGGGGCCTTGAACACTGAAGCTTTCTTT.

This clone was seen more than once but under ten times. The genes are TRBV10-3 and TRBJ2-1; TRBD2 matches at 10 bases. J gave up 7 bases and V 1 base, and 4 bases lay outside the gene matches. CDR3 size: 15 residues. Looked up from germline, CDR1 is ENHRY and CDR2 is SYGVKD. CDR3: CAISEWASGGNEQFF. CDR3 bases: TGTGCCATCAGTGAGTGGGCTAGCGGGGGTAATGAGCAGTTCTTC.

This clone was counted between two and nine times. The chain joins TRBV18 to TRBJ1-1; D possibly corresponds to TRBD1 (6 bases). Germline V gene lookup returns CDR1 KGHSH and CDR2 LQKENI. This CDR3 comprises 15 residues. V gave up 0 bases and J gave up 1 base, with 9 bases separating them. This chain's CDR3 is CASSPPDRANTEAFF. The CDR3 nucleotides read TGTGCCAGCTCACCACCGGACAGAGCGAACACTGAAGCTTTCTTT.

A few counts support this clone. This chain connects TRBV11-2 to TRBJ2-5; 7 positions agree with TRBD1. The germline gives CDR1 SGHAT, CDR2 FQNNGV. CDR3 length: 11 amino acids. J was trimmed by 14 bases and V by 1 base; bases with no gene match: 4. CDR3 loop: CASSLVGTDYF. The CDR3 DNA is TGTGCCAGCAGCTTAGTTGGGACAGATTACTTC.

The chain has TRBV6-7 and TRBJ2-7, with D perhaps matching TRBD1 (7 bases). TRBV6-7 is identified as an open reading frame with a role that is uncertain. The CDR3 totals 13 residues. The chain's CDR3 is CADLDREVNEQYF. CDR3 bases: TGTGCGGATCTCGACAGGGAGGTCAACGAGCAGTACTTC.